Sequencing of this T cell receptor beta chain was carried out in a study of blood T cell repertoires in COVID-19. Overall study context: The United States, Italy and Spain supplied acute and convalescent COVID-19 samples.

Produced via immunoSEQ multiplex PCR; TCRdb's table is partial and in-frame only. The data contain tens of thousands of clones, 75% to 90% of them singletons. This sequence was found in a human donor in a cohort sampled during active COVID-19. Sample: peripheral blood.

The CDR3 here is CASSTGLAGIDTQYF. The CDR3 nucleotides are TGTGCCAGCAGCACGGGACTAGCGGGAATCGATACGCAGTATTTT. The chain uses TRBV5-8 and TRBJ2-3; 13 bases are shared with TRBD2. The germline V gene encodes CDR1 SGHTS and CDR2 YDEGEE. This CDR3 region has 15 residues. V gave up 4 bases and J gave up 6 bases; unmatched junction bases: 5.